In its sample, the clone carrying this T cell receptor (beta chain) was seen a few times. As yet, its antigen is unknown. As every portion of the isolated RNA was reverse transcribed, the sequencing read expressed TCRB transcripts. TCRdb keeps only in-frame clones here, not all; method: immunoSEQ multiplex PCR. The table includes some 150,000 clones, 13% detected once. This sample was taken from a study of beta chain features in type 1 diabetes. Findings and caveats of the study: When Type 1 diabetes patients were examined, their TCRB CDR3s proved moderately but significantly shorter in all four CD4+ subsets.

After removal of 4 bases from V and 13 bases from J, the junction contained 8 bases not matched to a gene. Germline V lookup: CDR1 SGHNT, CDR2 YYREEE (reference sequence). The CDR3 consists of 14 residues. Sequenced: central memory CD4+ T cells from blood. The rearrangement links TRBV5-4 to TRBJ1-6; 10 bases map to TRBD1. This clonotype was sampled from a young man with type 1 diabetes. The CDR3 sequence is CASSAGTGENPLHF. CDR3 nucleotide sequence: TGTGCCAGCAGCGCCGGGACAGGGGAGAACCCCCTCCACTTT.